A selection of T cell receptor beta chains follows, all from one sample in a study of cytomegalovirus exposure and HLA in healthy donors. Using immunoSEQ multiplex PCR, the repertoire was profiled, and TCRdb retains in-frame clones only, with some absent. Its table lists 55,000 to 80,000 clones. Source material: PBMCs. These receptors were taken from a man aged 35 to 55 in good health and CMV-seronegative. Each CDR3 is given with its conserved first and last residue. The D gene is left open where the match is weak.

>TRBJ2-5|TRBV18|NA
TGTGCCAGCTCACTAAAAGAGACCCAGTACTTC
CASSLKETQYF
>TRBJ2-1|TRBV5-1|TRBD1
TGCGCCAGCAGCTTGTTTGGACAGGGGGACGGCAATGAGCAGTTCTTC
CASSLFGQGDGNEQFF
>TRBJ1-2|TRBV6-1|TRBD1
TGTGCCAGCAACGGGGACAGGGGGCCCGAACTCTTC
CASNGDRGPELF
>TRBJ1-2|TRBV18|NA
TGTGCCAGCTCACCGCAAGGGGGTAACTATGGCTACACCTTC
CASSPQGGNYGYTF
>TRBJ2-2|TRBV28|NA
TGTGCCAGCAGTTTACAGGGAAAGGACACCGGGGAGCTGTTTTTT
CASSLQGKDTGELFF
>TRBJ2-5|TRBV29-1|NA
TGCAGCGTTGAAGGGGACCCCCGGGGGGCAGAGACCCAGTACTTC
CSVEGDPRGAETQYF
>TRBJ1-6|TRBV30|TRBD1
TGTGCCTGGAGTCTACCCGGGACAGTTAATTCACCCCTCCACTTT
CAWSLPGTVNSPLHF
>TRBJ1-2|TRBV9|NA
TGTGCCAGCAGCATCTACAGTCAAGCTAACTATGGCTACACCTTC
CASSIYSQANYGYTF
>TRBJ2-1|TRBV6-5|NA
TGTGCCAGCAGTTACGGACAGCCTTACAATGAGCAGTTCTTC
CASSYGQPYNEQFF
>TRBJ1-1|TRBV27|NA
TGTGCCAGCAGTCCCCTCTTTGGAGGGTGGACTGAAGCTTTCTTT
CASSPLFGGWTEAFF
>TRBJ1-5|TRBV5-1|NA
TGCGCCAGCAGCTTGGGCCCTGTGGGAGTTAATCAGCCCCAGCATTTT
CASSLGPVGVNQPQHF
>TRBJ2-5|TRBV27|NA
TGTGCCAGCAGTTGGACAGCAGGGGAGACCCAGTACTTC
CASSWTAGETQYF
>TRBJ1-5|TRBV30|TRBD1
TGTGCCGGGAGTGTTGGGGTGACAGGGATACAGCCCCAGCATTTT
CAGSVGVTGIQPQHF
>TRBJ1-1|TRBV4-1|NA
TGCGCCAGCAGCCAAGTCGGGGGTTCCATGAACACTGAAGCTTTCTTT
CASSQVGGSMNTEAFF
>TRBJ2-7|TRBV2|NA
TGTGCCAGCAAGGCAGGGTGGTCCTACGAGCAGTACTTC
CASKAGWSYEQYF
>TRBJ1-2|TRBV6-5|TRBD1
TGTGCCAGCAGTTACTCGTTACAGGGGGGCTATGGCTACACCTTC
CASSYSLQGGYGYTF
>TRBJ1-6|TRBV7-9|NA
TGTGCCAGCAGGGCTGGGGGCAACTCCTATAATTCACCCCTCCACTTT
CASRAGGNSYNSPLHF
>TRBJ1-4|TRBV7-2|NA
TGTGCCAGCAGCTTAGCTCCCGGTGAAAAACTGTTTTTT
CASSLAPGEKLFF
>TRBJ2-1|TRBV18|NA
TGTGCCAGCTCACCACAGGGGTCTAGATCCAATGAGCAGTTCTTC
CASSPQGSRSNEQFF
>TRBJ2-5|TRBV18|TRBD2
TGTGCCAGCTCACCGTCCGTAGCGGGGGTGGAGACCCAGTACTTC
CASSPSVAGVETQYF
>TRBJ1-2|TRBV2|NA
TGTGCCAGCAGGGGCAGTTACTATGGCTACACCTTC
CASRGSYYGYTF
>TRBJ2-1|TRBV11-2|NA
TGTGCCAGCAGCTTAGATTGGAGGAATGAGCAGTTCTTC
CASSLDWRNEQFF
>TRBJ2-7|TRBV27|TRBD2
TGTGCCAGCAGTTTATCTAGCGGGGGGGCGACCTCCTACGAGCAGTACTTC
CASSLSSGGATSYEQYF
>TRBJ2-5|TRBV7-9|TRBD2
TGTGCCAGCAGCTCGAGCGAACGGGGGGGACGAGGAGAGACCCAGTACTTC
CASSSSERGGRGETQYF
>TRBJ2-7|TRBV25-1|TRBD1
TGTGCCAGCAGAGACAGGGTTACCTACGAGCAGTACTTC
CASRDRVTYEQYF
>TRBJ1-3|TRBV11-2|NA
TGTGCCAGCAGCCCGTGGACAGCTGGAAACACCATATATTTT
CASSPWTAGNTIYF
>TRBJ1-6|TRBV15|TRBD1
TGTGCCACCAGCAGTACAGGGGAGGCACCCCTCCACTTT
CATSSTGEAPLHF
>TRBJ2-7|TRBV10-3|NA
TGTGCCATCAGTGCCCTAGCCTACGAGCAGTACTTC
CAISALAYEQYF
>TRBJ1-4|TRBV7-8|NA
TGTGCCAGCAGCTTAGGCCGGGACTCGAATGAAAAACTGTTTTTT
CASSLGRDSNEKLFF
>TRBJ1-6|TRBV4-2|TRBD1
TGTGCCAGCAGCCAAGATTATCGACAGGGGAATTCACCCCTCCACTTT
CASSQDYRQGNSPLHF
>TRBJ2-1|TRBV10-3|NA
TGTGCCATCAGTGATCTAGGTGGCAATGAGCAGTTCTTC
CAISDLGGNEQFF
>TRBJ2-7|TRBV2|TRBD1
TGTGCCAGCAGAGAGGAAACAGGGGGCGCAAAGCAGTACTTC
CASREETGGAKQYF
>TRBJ1-1|TRBV27|TRBD1
TGTGCCAGCAGTTCCGGGACAGGGAACACTGAAGCTTTCTTT
CASSSGTGNTEAFF
>TRBJ1-5|TRBV18|TRBD1
TGTGCCAGCTCACCCATCCGGGACAGATCGCATCAGCCCCAGCATTTT
CASSPIRDRSHQPQHF
>TRBJ2-3|TRBV4-1|NA
TGCGCCAGCAGCCAAGCTGGGGCAGCCACCTTGACAGATACGCAGTATTTT
CASSQAGAATLTDTQYF
>TRBJ2-5|TRBV10-3|NA
TGTGCCATCAGTGATCCGCTAAAACAGGGACCCCAGTACTTC
CAISDPLKQGPQYF
>TRBJ2-2|TRBV10-3|TRBD1
TGTGCCATCAGGGACAGGGACACCGGGGAGCTGTTTTTT
CAIRDRDTGELFF
>TRBJ2-1|TRBV6-1|TRBD1
TGTGCCAGCAGTGAAAACACCGGGACAGGGGCCTACAATGAGCAGTTCTTC
CASSENTGTGAYNEQFF
>TRBJ2-4|TRBV7-8|NA
TGTGCCAGCAGCCCAAGACGACTAGGGAGTGGCAAAAACATTCAGTACTTC
CASSPRRLGSGKNIQYF
>TRBJ2-7|TRBV25-1|TRBD1
TGTGCCAGCAGTGAATCTGGGACAGGAGACTACGAGCAGTACTTC
CASSESGTGDYEQYF
>TRBJ1-4|TRBV19|TRBD1
TGTGCCAGTAGCCGACAGGGGCGACGTGAAAAACTGTTTTTT
CASSRQGRREKLFF
>TRBJ2-7|TRBV7-2|NA
TGTGCCAGCAGCTTCCCGGGACTGACCTACGAGCAGTACTTC
CASSFPGLTYEQYF
>TRBJ1-6|TRBV19|TRBD1
TGTGCCAGTAGCCGGACAGGGGGGGATAATTCACCCCTCCACTTT
CASSRTGGDNSPLHF
>TRBJ1-5|TRBV2|TRBD1
TGTGCCAGCAGCGGGGGACAGGGTGTAGGGCAGCCCCAGCATTTT
CASSGGQGVGQPQHF
>TRBJ2-5|TRBV18|NA
TGTGCCAGCTCATTAGGACATGGAGAGACCCAGTACTTC
CASSLGHGETQYF
>TRBJ2-7|TRBV13|NA
TGTGCCAGCAGCCTAACAGGGCCAGGCTCCTACGAGCAGTACTTC
CASSLTGPGSYEQYF
>TRBJ1-2|TRBV25-1|TRBD1
TGTGCCAGCAGTGATCCGGGACAGGGGCTTCTCTATGGCTACACCTTC
CASSDPGQGLLYGYTF
>TRBJ2-5|TRBV6-1|NA
TGTGCCAGCACCAACCCTGAGGTGAAAGGGACCCAGTACTTC
CASTNPEVKGTQYF
>TRBJ1-2|TRBV29-1|NA
TGCAGCGTTGAAGGTTGGGGGGGGCTGGGCTATGGCTACACCTTC
CSVEGWGGLGYGYTF
>TRBJ2-1|TRBV6-5|NA
TGTGCCAGCAGTTACTCGACTGGGGGCGGTGAGCAGTTCTTC
CASSYSTGGGEQFF
>TRBJ1-2|TRBV4-1|NA
TGCGCCAGCAGCCAAGAGGACACTCAGGGCTATGGCTACACCTTC
CASSQEDTQGYGYTF
>TRBJ1-5|TRBV28|NA
TGTGCCAGCAGTGGGGGAGGGGGGGGCAATCAGCCCCAGCATTTT
CASSGGGGGNQPQHF
>TRBJ1-2|TRBV5-6|TRBD1
TGTGCCAGCAGCTTGGAGGGACAGGGGGTGTATGGCTACACCTTC
CASSLEGQGVYGYTF